The 30 T cell receptor beta chains below were found in one sample sequenced in a study of T cell responses to AZD1222 COVID-19 vaccine. The method was immunoSEQ multiplex PCR; TCRdb's version includes in-frame clones alone and lacks a portion of them. This repertoire shows about 160,000 clones, over 75% found once; its top ten account for 3% to 3.5%. Sequenced material: peripheral blood, taken 28 days after the second AZD1222 dose. Source of these receptors: an adult who received the AZD1222 COVID-19 vaccine.

The chain carries TRBV30 and TRBJ2-1; D not resolved. The CDR3 has 16 amino acids. Trimming removed 0 bases from V and 3 bases from J, with 15 bases in between. Germline V gives CDR1 GTSNPN, CDR2 SVGIG (reference sequence). The CDR3 nucleotides are TGTGCCTGGAGTGTAATCTTGTGGCGAGTCTACAATGAGCAGTTCTTC. Amino acids: CAWSVILWRVYNEQFF.

The gene calls are TRBV29-1 and TRBJ2-3, with TRBD1 identical over 11 bases. V shed 7 bases, J shed 6 bases, and the junction held 9 bases outside the gene matches. Germline values: CDR1 SQVTM, CDR2 ANQGSEA. This CDR3 contains 14 residues. CDR3 amino acids: CSDAGTGGMDTQYF. The CDR3 nucleotides are TGCAGCGACGCCGGGACAGGGGGTATGGATACGCAGTATTTT.

The chain employs TRBV27 and TRBJ2-5, with 7 positions matching TRBD2. Trimming removed 7 bases from V and 7 bases from J; junction bases left unmatched: 18. Germline V gene data show CDR1 as MNHEY and CDR2 as SMNVEV (reference sequence). The CDR3 sequence is 16 residues long. CDR3 region: CASKPYSGSPPGTQYF. The CDR3 DNA reads as TGTGCCAGCAAGCCTTATAGCGGGTCTCCCCCAGGGACCCAGTACTTC.

The chain couples TRBV5-4 to TRBJ2-1; D is undetermined. The germline CDR1 and CDR2 sequences are SGHNT and YYREEE (reference sequence). This CDR3 has 13 amino acids. V was pared by 2 bases and J by 8 bases, with 11 bases between. CDR3 coding DNA: TGTGCCAGCAGCTTCCCTGACCTATATGAGCAGTTCTTC. This codes for CASSFPDLYEQFF.

V gene TRBV7-2 combines with J gene TRBJ1-2; 7 nucleotides match TRBD1. V lost 5 bases and J lost 6; bases outside the gene matches: 12. CDR1 SGHTA and CDR2 FQGNSA come from the germline V gene. The CDR3 sequence is 15 residues long. CDR3 in amino acids: CASSLDRANVDGYTF. The CDR3, as DNA: TGTGCCAGCAGCCTCGACAGGGCGAACGTGGATGGCTACACCTTC.

Worth noting for this clone: Other DNA sequences in this sample translate to the same CDR3. The CDR3 sequence is CAWSVGVNTEAFF. The CDR3 nucleotides read TGTGCCTGGAGTGTGGGAGTGAACACTGAAGCTTTCTTT. The gene calls are TRBV30 and TRBJ1-1; D is unclear. The CDR3 has 13 amino acids. CDR1 and CDR2 (germline): GTSNPN, SVGIG (reference sequence). Deletions cut 0 bases from V and 0 bases from J, with 5 bases between.

The chain joins TRBV7-9 to TRBJ1-4, with TRBD1 identical over 8 bases. The CDR3 covers 14 residues. Germline CDR1 reads SEHNR; CDR2 reads FQNEAQ (reference sequence). The trim removed 5 bases at V and 6 bases at J, leaving 5 bases unmatched. The CDR3 spells CASSPRQGHEKLFF. CDR3 nucleotide sequence: TGTGCCAGCAGCCCCAGACAGGGGCATGAAAAACTGTTTTTT. Combining the CDR3 with reference TRBV7-9 and TRBJ1-4 gives the whole variable domain DTGVSQNPRHKITKRGQNVTFRCDPISEHNRLYWYRQTLGQGPEFLTYFQNEAQLEKSRLLSDRFSAERPKGSFSTLEIQRTEQGDSAMYLCASSPRQGHEKLFFGSGTQLSVL.

The V gene is TRBV21-1, the J gene TRBJ1-5; the table names TRBD1, a call not compared with the DNA. TRBV21-1 has pseudogene status. The length of the CDR3 is 17 residues. The DNA for the CDR3 is TGTGCCAGCAGCAAAGGCCATTCAGGGGGGACGAATCAGCCCCAGCATTTT. Translated: CASSKGHSGGTNQPQHF.

The chain links TRBV27 to TRBJ2-7, with 10 positions matching TRBD2. Germline CDR1 and CDR2: MNHEY and SMNVEV (reference sequence). The CDR3 totals 16 residues. Trimming took 6 bases from V and 0 from J; bases not matched to a gene: 8. CDR3 bases: TGTGCCAGCAGGGCACCGGGACTAGCGACCTCCTACGAGCAGTACTTC. It translates to CASRAPGLATSYEQYF.

The rearrangement links TRBV19 to TRBJ1-1, with D unresolved. CDR1 LNHDA and CDR2 SQIVND come from the germline V gene (reference sequence). The germline V and J ends were trimmed by 1 base and 5 bases, with 17 bases remaining between them. The CDR3 totals 16 residues. The CDR3: CASSIAHRAQGTEAFF. The CDR3 nucleotides are TGTGCCAGTAGTATAGCCCACCGGGCCCAAGGGACTGAAGCTTTCTTT. The full variable domain, rest sourced from reference TRBV19 and TRBJ1-1, is DGGITQSPKYLFRKEGQNVTLSCEQNLNHDAMYWYRQDPGQGLRLIYYSQIVNDFQKGDIAEGYSVSREKKESFPLTVTSAQKNPTAFYLCASSIAHRAQGTEAFFGQGTRLTVV.

This clone was seen only once. This sequence joins TRBV5-4 and TRBJ2-7, with a tentative D call TRBD2 (5 bases). V lost 7 bases to trimming and J lost 1 base, with 15 bases between them. Germline V lookup: CDR1 SGHNT, CDR2 YYREEE (reference sequence). The CDR3 extends over 14 amino acids. CDR3 DNA sequence: TGTGCCAGCGGCCCCGGCGGGCCTTCCTACGAGCAGTACTTC. This translates into CASGPGGPSYEQYF.

This rearrangement joins TRBV20-1 to TRBJ2-7, with 7 bases lining up with TRBD1. The CDR3 has 14 residues. The germline V gene has CDR1 DFQATT and CDR2 SNEGSKA (reference sequence). J was trimmed by 1 base and V by 3 bases; bases with no gene match: 6. The CDR3 DNA sequence: TGCAGTGCTAGTCAGGGGGTCCTTTCCTACGAGCAGTACTTC. Translated, it gives CSASQGVLSYEQYF.

V usage is TRBV11-2 and J usage is TRBJ1-1; D is unclear. V shed 3 bases and J shed 4 bases, with 6 bases lying between them. The length of the CDR3 is 12 residues. Germline-derived CDR1 and CDR2 are SGHAT and FQNNGV. The CDR3 loop is CASSFRGTEAFF. The CDR3 nucleotides are TGTGCCAGCAGCTTTCGAGGCACTGAAGCTTTCTTT.

The chain uses TRBV5-6 and TRBJ1-5, with D maybe TRBD1 (6 bases). Trimming took 5 bases from V and 0 from J, leaving 12 bases between them. CDR1 and CDR2 from the germline V gene are SGHDT and YYEEEE. The CDR3 totals 15 residues. DNA for the CDR3: TGTGCCAGCAGTTTAGGGGGGTTTAGCAATCAGCCCCAGCATTTT. This gives the protein CASSLGGFSNQPQHF. The variable domain in full, with the rest retrieved from reference TRBV5-6 and TRBJ1-5, is DAGVTQSPTHLIKTRGQQVTLRCSPKSGHDTVSWYQQALGQGPQFIFQYYEEEERQRGNFPDRFSGHQFPNYSSELNVNALLLGDSALYLCASSLGGFSNQPQHFGDGTRLSIL.

The chain recombines TRBV11-2 with TRBJ2-3, with D possibly matching TRBD2 (6 bases). Trimming left V 1 base short and J 4 bases short, with 12 bases between. Germline-derived CDR1 and CDR2 are SGHAT and FQNNGV. This CDR3 has 15 amino acids. Written as DNA, the CDR3 is TGTGCCAGCAGCTTAGGACTAGTCATGGCAGATACGCAGTATTTT. As protein: CASSLGLVMADTQYF.

The gene calls are TRBV2 and TRBJ2-5; D is unclear. Germline CDR1 reads SNHLY; CDR2 reads FYNNEI. V lost 4 bases and J lost 4, with 7 bases in between. The CDR3 is 12 amino acids. The DNA of the CDR3 is TGTGCCAGCAGTGTCGAAGGAGAGACCCAGTACTTC. It yields the protein CASSVEGETQYF.

This clone was recorded only once. The chain carries TRBV5-1 and TRBJ2-3; weak D call: TRBD1 (5 bases). Germline loops: CDR1 SGHRS, CDR2 YFSETQ. V was pared by 0 bases and J by 4 bases, with 12 bases between. CDR3 size: 15 residues. CDR3 sequence: CASSLEGVGADTQYF. The CDR3, as DNA: TGCGCCAGCAGCTTGGAAGGGGTTGGCGCAGATACGCAGTATTTT.

The V gene is TRBV29-1, the J gene TRBJ2-3, with D unclear. Germline V gene sequence: CDR1 SQVTM, CDR2 ANQGSEA. Trimming took 1 base from V and 1 from J, leaving 3 bases between them. The CDR3 has 12 residues. Here the CDR3 DNA reads TGCAGCGTTGAAGTCGGCACAGATACGCAGTATTTT. This gives the protein CSVEVGTDTQYF.

This sequence joins TRBV7-9 and TRBJ2-7; tentatively, D is TRBD1 or TRBD2 (5 bases each). Germline lookup yields CDR1 SEHNR and CDR2 FQNEAQ (reference sequence). There are 14 residues in the CDR3. The V gene lost 0 bases and the J gene lost 4 bases, with 10 bases spanning the gap. The DNA for the CDR3 is TGTGCCAGCAGCTTAGCCGGGACGCTATACGAGCAGTACTTC. Translating it yields CASSLAGTLYEQYF.

This sequence joins TRBV12-5 and TRBJ1-1, with D possibly being TRBD1 (5 bases). CDR1 and CDR2 from the germline V gene are LGHNT and FRNRAP. The CDR3 runs 13 residues. V was clipped by 6 bases and J by 5 bases, with 13 bases between them. The CDR3 nucleotides are TGTGCTAGTGGCCCCCTGGGGGATACTGAAGCTTTCTTT. This codes for CASGPLGDTEAFF. Together with reference TRBV12-5 and TRBJ1-1, the CDR3 gives the full variable domain: DARVTQTPRHKVTEMGQEVTMRCQPILGHNTVFWYRQTMMQGLELLAYFRNRAPLDDSGMPKDRFSAEMPDATLATLKIQPSEPRDSAVYFCASGPLGDTEAFFGQGTRLTVV.

V gene TRBV2 combines with J gene TRBJ1-2; no definite D call. The CDR3 runs to 13 residues. Trimming stripped 5 bases from V and 8 bases from J, with 15 bases between. Germline V CDR1 and CDR2: SNHLY, FYNNEI. The chain's CDR3 is CASSLRTSRGYTF. For the CDR3, the DNA is TGTGCCAGCAGTCTCAGGACGTCTCGCGGCTACACCTTC.

CDR3 residues: CASSLKGAGPYGYTF. CDR3 sequence (DNA): TGCGCCAGCAGCTTGAAAGGGGCGGGTCCCTATGGCTACACCTTC. The chain uses TRBV5-1 and TRBJ1-2; maybe TRBD1 (5 bases). The V end was cut by 1 base, the J end by 4 bases, with 14 bases between. Germline V gives CDR1 SGHRS, CDR2 YFSETQ. The length of the CDR3 is 15 residues.

V gene TRBV18 combines with J gene TRBJ1-6, with a weak D call TRBD1 (5 bases). The ends were cut back, 5 bases at V and 8 bases at J, with 16 bases in the middle. This CDR3 spans 15 amino acids. Germline V gene data show CDR1 as KGHSH and CDR2 as LQKENI. The CDR3 sequence: CASSSAGPKDSPLHF. The CDR3, as DNA: TGTGCCAGCTCATCAGCGGGACCGAAAGATTCACCCCTCCACTTT.

The V call is TRBV5-5, the J call TRBJ2-6; 10 bases line up with TRBD1. Germline V gives CDR1 SGHKS, CDR2 YYEKEE (reference sequence). This CDR3 contains 18 residues. Trimming at V came to 2 bases and at J to 0 bases, leaving 5 bases not matched to a gene. CDR3 amino acids: CASSLGQGVLSGANVLTF. In DNA form, the CDR3 reads TGTGCCAGCAGCTTAGGACAGGGGGTACTCTCTGGGGCCAACGTCCTGACTTTC. Complete variable domain (other parts from reference TRBV5-5 and TRBJ2-6): DAGVTQSPTHLIKTRGQQVTLRCSPISGHKSVSWYQQVLGQGPQFIFQYYEKEERGRGNFPDRFSARQFPNYSSELNVNALLLGDSALYLCASSLGQGVLSGANVLTFGAGSRLTVL.

This clone was seen once. V usage is TRBV11-2 and J usage is TRBJ1-2, with 8 bases fitting TRBD1. Per germline, CDR1 SGHAT and CDR2 FQNNGV. With V trimmed by 8 bases and J by 8 bases, 10 bases remained unmatched. This CDR3 region has 13 residues. CDR3 in amino acids: CASFDGQGRGYTF. The DNA of the CDR3 is TGTGCCAGCTTCGATGGACAGGGACGAGGCTACACCTTC.

This chain uses TRBV11-2 with TRBJ2-2; D remains ambiguous. Germline V CDR1 and CDR2: SGHAT, FQNNGV. The V end lost 2 bases, the J end lost 0 bases, and 10 bases lay between the germline ends. CDR3 length: 16 residues. The CDR3 sequence is CASSLFRPANTGELFF. The CDR3 coding sequence is TGTGCCAGCAGCTTATTCAGGCCAGCGAACACCGGGGAGCTGTTTTTT.

This clone showed up just a few times. The chain is built from TRBV2 and TRBJ2-2; possibly TRBD2 for D (5 bases). The CDR3 sequence is 15 residues long. The V and J ends lost 7 bases and 3 bases respectively, with 15 bases between them. The germline gives CDR1 SNHLY, CDR2 FYNNEI. In DNA form, the CDR3 reads TGTGCCAGCAAGACTCCAGACTACTACACCGGGGAGCTGTTTTTT. Translating gives CASKTPDYYTGELFF.

The rearrangement joins TRBV4-1 to TRBJ2-5; D remains ambiguous. Deletions cut 0 bases from V and 2 bases from J, with 7 bases between. CDR3 length: 14 amino acids. CDR1 MGHRA and CDR2 YSYEKL come from the germline V gene. The CDR3 protein is CASSQDMPQETQYF. The CDR3 DNA is TGCGCCAGCAGCCAAGATATGCCGCAAGAGACCCAGTACTTC.

This clone showed up just a few times. The rearrangement links TRBV5-6 to TRBJ1-2; the D gene is possibly TRBD1 (5 bases). V was shortened by 5 bases and J by 8 bases, with 10 bases between the two germline ends. CDR1 and CDR2 (germline): SGHDT, YYEEEE. CDR3 length: 11 residues. In nucleotides, the CDR3 is TGTGCCAGCAGTCCCGGGGGGGGCTACACCTTC. Its translation is CASSPGGGYTF.

The chain is built from TRBV18 and TRBJ1-5; TRBD1 matches at 8 bases. V was clipped by 10 bases and J by 4 bases; unmatched bases: 9. Germline lookup yields CDR1 KGHSH and CDR2 LQKENI. The CDR3 has 14 residues. Here the CDR3 DNA reads TGTGCCACCGAGTCGGGACAGGCAAATCAGCCCCAGCATTTT. Residues: CATESGQANQPQHF.